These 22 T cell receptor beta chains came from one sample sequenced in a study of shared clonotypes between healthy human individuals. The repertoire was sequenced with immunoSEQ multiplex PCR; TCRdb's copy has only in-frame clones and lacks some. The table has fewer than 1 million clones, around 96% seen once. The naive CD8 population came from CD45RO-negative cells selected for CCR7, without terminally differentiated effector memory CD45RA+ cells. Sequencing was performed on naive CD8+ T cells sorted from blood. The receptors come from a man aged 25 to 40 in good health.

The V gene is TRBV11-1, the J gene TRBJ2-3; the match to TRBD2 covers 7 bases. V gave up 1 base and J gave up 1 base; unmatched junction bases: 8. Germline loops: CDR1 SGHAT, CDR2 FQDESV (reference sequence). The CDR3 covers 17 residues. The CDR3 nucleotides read TGTGCCAGCAGCTTAGTGGGGACTACCCTGGGCACAGATACGCAGTATTTT. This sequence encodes CASSLVGTTLGTDTQYF.

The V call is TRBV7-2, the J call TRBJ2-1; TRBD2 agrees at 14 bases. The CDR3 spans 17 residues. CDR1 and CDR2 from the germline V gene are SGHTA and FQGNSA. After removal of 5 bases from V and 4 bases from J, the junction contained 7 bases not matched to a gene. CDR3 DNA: TGTGCCAGCAGCGACGGGACTAGCGGGAGTCTGTACAATGAGCAGTTCTTC. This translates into CASSDGTSGSLYNEQFF.

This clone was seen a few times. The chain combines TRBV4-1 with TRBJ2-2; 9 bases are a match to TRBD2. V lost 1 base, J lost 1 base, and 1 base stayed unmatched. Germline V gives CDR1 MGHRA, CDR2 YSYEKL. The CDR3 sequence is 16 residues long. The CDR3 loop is CASSQVSGRNTGELFF. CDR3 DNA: TGCGCCAGCAGCCAAGTTAGCGGGAGGAACACCGGGGAGCTGTTTTTT.

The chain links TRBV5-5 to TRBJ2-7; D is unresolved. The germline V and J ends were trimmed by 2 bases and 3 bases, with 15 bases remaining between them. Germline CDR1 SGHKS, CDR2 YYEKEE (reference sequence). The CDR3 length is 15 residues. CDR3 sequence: CASSLGPQKGYEQYF. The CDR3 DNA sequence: TGTGCCAGCAGCTTAGGGCCTCAGAAGGGCTACGAGCAGTACTTC. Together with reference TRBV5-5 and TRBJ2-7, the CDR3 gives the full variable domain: DAGVTQSPTHLIKTRGQQVTLRCSPISGHKSVSWYQQVLGQGPQFIFQYYEKEERGRGNFPDRFSARQFPNYSSELNVNALLLGDSALYLCASSLGPQKGYEQYFGPGTRLTVT.

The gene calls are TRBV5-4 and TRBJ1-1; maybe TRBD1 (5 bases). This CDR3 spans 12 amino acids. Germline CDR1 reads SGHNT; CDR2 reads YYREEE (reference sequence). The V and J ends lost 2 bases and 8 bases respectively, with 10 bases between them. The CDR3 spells CASSLGTPEAFF. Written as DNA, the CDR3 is TGTGCCAGCAGCTTAGGGACTCCAGAAGCTTTCTTT. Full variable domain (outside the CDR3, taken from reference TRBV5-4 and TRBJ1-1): ETGVTQSPTHLIKTRGQQVTLRCSSQSGHNTVSWYQQALGQGPQFIFQYYREEENGRGNFPPRFSGLQFPNYSSELNVNALELDDSALYLCASSLGTPEAFFGQGTRLTVV.

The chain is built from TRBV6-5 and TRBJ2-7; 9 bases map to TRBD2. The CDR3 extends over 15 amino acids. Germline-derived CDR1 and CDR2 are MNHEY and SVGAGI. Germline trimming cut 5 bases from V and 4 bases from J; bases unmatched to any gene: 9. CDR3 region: CASSNEAGGPYEQYF. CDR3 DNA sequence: TGTGCCAGCAGTAATGAGGCGGGAGGGCCTTACGAGCAGTACTTC.

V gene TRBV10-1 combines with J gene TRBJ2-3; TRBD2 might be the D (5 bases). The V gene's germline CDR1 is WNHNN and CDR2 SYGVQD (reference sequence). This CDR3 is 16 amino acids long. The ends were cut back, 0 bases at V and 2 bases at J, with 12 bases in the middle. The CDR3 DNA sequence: TGCGCCAGCAGTGAGTCTGTGGGAGCCCCCACAGATACGCAGTATTTT. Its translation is CASSESVGAPTDTQYF.

The DNA of the CDR3 is TGTGCCAGCTCCAAGGCCCCAGGGGTGAAATACAATGAGCAGTTCTTC. This codes for CASSKAPGVKYNEQFF. The chain employs TRBV18 and TRBJ2-1; D may be TRBD1 (6 bases). The CDR3 loop spans 16 amino acids. Germline CDR1 KGHSH, CDR2 LQKENI. Trimming removed 6 bases from V and 4 bases from J, with 19 bases in between.

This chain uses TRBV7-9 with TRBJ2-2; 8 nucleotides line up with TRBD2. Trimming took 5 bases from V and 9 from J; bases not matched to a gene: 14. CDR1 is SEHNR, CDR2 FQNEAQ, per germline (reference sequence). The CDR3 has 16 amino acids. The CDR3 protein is CASSPRERERGRELFF. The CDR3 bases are TGTGCCAGCAGCCCCAGAGAGCGGGAGAGGGGCCGGGAGCTGTTTTTT.

In DNA, the CDR3 is TGTGCCATCAGTGAGGGCGACCCCTACAATGAGCAGTTCTTC. Its protein is CAISEGDPYNEQFF. The rearrangement joins TRBV10-3 to TRBJ2-1; D is uncertain. Germline-derived CDR1 and CDR2 are ENHRY and SYGVKD. CDR3 size: 14 residues. The V and J ends lost 2 bases and 2 bases respectively, with 7 bases between them.

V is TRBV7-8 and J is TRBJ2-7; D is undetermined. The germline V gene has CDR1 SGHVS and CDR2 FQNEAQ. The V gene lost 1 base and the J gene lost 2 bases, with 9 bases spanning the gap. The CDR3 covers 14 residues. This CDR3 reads CASSLEQTTYEQYF. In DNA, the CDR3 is TGTGCCAGCAGCTTAGAACAGACCACCTACGAGCAGTACTTC.

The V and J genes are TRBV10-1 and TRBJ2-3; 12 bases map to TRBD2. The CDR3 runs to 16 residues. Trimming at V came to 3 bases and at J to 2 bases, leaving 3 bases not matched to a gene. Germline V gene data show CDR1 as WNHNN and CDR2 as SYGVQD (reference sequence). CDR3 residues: CASSETSGRLTDTQYF. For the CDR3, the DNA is TGCGCCAGCAGTGAAACTAGCGGGAGGCTCACAGATACGCAGTATTTT.

This CDR3 is CASSHAAISETRSSYEQYF. The CDR3 region has the DNA TGCGCCAGCAGTCACGCGGCAATCTCCGAGACTAGAAGCTCCTACGAGCAGTACTTC. This chain connects TRBV4-1 to TRBJ2-7, with D perhaps TRBD2 (6 bases). V was trimmed by 6 bases and J by 0 bases, leaving 27 bases between them. CDR3 size: 19 residues. The germline CDR1 and CDR2 sequences are MGHRA and YSYEKL.

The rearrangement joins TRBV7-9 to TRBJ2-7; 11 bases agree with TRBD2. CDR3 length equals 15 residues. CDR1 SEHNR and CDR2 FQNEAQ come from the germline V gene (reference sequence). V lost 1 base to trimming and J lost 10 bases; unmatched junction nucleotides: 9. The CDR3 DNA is TGTGCCAGCAGCTTAGATGGGACTAGCGGTTCCCTCCAGTACTTC. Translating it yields CASSLDGTSGSLQYF.

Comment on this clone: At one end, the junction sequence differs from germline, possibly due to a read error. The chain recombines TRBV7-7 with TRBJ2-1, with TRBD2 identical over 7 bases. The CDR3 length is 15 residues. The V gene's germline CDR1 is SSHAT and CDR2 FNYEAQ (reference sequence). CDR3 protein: CASSLTLADHNEQFF. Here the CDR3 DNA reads TGTGCTAGCAGCTTAACGCTAGCGGACCACAATGAGCAGTTCTTC.

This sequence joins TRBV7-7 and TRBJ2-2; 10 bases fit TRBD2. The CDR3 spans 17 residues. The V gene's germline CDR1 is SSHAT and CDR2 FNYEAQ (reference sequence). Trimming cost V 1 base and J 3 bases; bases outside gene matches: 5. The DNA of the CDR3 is TGTGCCAGCAGCTTAGAGGCTAGCGGGAGTTACACCGGGGAGCTGTTTTTT. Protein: CASSLEASGSYTGELFF.

CDR3 region: CASSYTSGRGNEQFF. In nucleotides, the CDR3 is TGTGCCAGCAGTTATACTAGCGGGAGGGGTAATGAGCAGTTCTTC. The chain employs TRBV6-5 and TRBJ2-1; 13 bases fit TRBD2. Germline assignment: CDR1 MNHEY and CDR2 SVGAGI. Trimming removed 3 bases from V and 7 bases from J; junction bases left unmatched: 3. The CDR3 has 15 amino acids.

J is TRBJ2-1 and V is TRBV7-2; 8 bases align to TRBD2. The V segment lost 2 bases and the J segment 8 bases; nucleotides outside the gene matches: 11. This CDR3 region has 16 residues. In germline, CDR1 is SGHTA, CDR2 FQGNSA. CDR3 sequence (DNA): TGTGCCAGCAGCTTATACGAAGGACTAGCCCTAGATGAGCAGTTCTTC. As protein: CASSLYEGLALDEQFF.

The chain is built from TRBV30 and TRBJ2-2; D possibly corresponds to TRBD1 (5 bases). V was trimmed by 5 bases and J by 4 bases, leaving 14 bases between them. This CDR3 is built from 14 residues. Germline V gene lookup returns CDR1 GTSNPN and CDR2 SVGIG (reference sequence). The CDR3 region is CAWARQGFTGELFF. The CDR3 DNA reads TGTGCCTGGGCACGGCAGGGTTTCACCGGGGAGCTGTTTTTT.

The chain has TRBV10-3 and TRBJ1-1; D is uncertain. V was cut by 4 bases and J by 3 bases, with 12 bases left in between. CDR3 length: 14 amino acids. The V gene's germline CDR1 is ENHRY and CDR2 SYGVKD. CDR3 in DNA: TGTGCCATCAGTGGATTTGACGGGGACACTGAAGCTTTCTTT. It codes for CAISGFDGDTEAFF.

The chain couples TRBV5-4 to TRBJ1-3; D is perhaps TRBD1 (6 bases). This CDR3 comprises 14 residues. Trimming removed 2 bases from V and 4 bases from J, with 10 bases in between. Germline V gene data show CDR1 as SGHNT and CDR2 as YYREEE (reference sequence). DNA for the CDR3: TGTGCCAGCAGCTTCAGGGGAGGCGGAAACACCATATATTTT. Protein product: CASSFRGGGNTIYF.

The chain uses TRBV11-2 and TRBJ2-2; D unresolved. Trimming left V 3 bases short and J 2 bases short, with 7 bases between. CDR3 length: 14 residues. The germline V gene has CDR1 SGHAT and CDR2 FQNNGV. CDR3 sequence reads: CASSFSKNTGELFF. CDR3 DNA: TGTGCCAGCAGCTTTTCTAAAAACACCGGGGAGCTGTTTTTT.